The 5 T cell receptor beta chains presented below share a single source sample, sequenced in a study of blood T cell repertoires in COVID-19. The data were produced by immunoSEQ multiplex PCR, yet TCRdb's version contains in-frame clones alone and is incomplete. The table includes about 22,000 clones, around 80% detected once. Sequencing was carried out using peripheral blood. All receptors derive from a man aged 55 to 69 with active COVID-19.

The CDR3 coding sequence is TGTGCCAGCAGCTATACAGGGGACTATGGCTACACCTTC. Its translation: CASSYTGDYGYTF. The J gene is TRBJ1-2, the V gene TRBV5-6, with TRBD1 identical over 7 bases. CDR3 length: 13 residues. Trimming removed 3 bases from V and 3 bases from J; junction bases left unmatched: 2. In germline, CDR1 is SGHDT, CDR2 YYEEEE.

This chain uses TRBV4-3 with TRBJ1-1; D is perhaps TRBD1 (5 bases). Germline assignment: CDR1 LGHNA and CDR2 YSLEER. The V and J ends lost 1 base and 3 bases respectively, with 9 bases between them. The CDR3 runs to 14 residues. Here the CDR3 DNA reads TGCGCCAGCAGCCAAGGACAGTACGACACTGAAGCTTTCTTT. This sequence encodes CASSQGQYDTEAFF.

CDR3 sequence (DNA): TGTGCCAGCAGTTTGGGACACGGGGTGGGAGATACGCAGTATTTT. Encoded protein: CASSLGHGVGDTQYF. The chain links TRBV28 to TRBJ2-3, with D perhaps TRBD1 (6 bases). CDR3 size: 15 residues. V lost 3 bases, J lost 5 bases, and 15 bases lay in between. From germline, CDR1 is MDHEN and CDR2 SYDVKM.

This chain links TRBV5-1 with TRBJ1-1, with a possible D match to TRBD1 (6 bases). Germline V gives CDR1 SGHRS, CDR2 YFSETQ. V was clipped by 0 bases and J by 7 bases, with 16 bases between them. The CDR3 is 15 amino acids. CDR3 in DNA: TGCGCCAGCAGCTTGGGGATAGGGGGTTATGGTGAAGCTTTCTTT. Translation gives CASSLGIGGYGEAFF.

This clone showed up just a few times. The CDR3 loop is CASSYSTGTGNEQFF. The CDR3 nucleotides are TGTGCCAGCAGTTACTCGACGGGAACGGGGAATGAGCAGTTCTTC. The chain uses TRBV6-6 and TRBJ2-1; perhaps TRBD2 as D (5 bases). The CDR3 consists of 15 residues. Germline assignment: CDR1 MNHNY and CDR2 SVGAGI (reference sequence). V lost 0 bases and J 7 bases, leaving 13 bases between the germline ends.